One and the same sample provided the 29 T cell receptor beta chains below, sequenced in a study of T cell responses to AZD1222 COVID-19 vaccine. This table comes from immunoSEQ multiplex PCR, and its TCRdb copy is limited to in-frame clones, with some not included. This sample has some 150,000 clones, with almost 90% found just once. Source: peripheral blood, taken on day 0 of AZD1222 vaccination. These receptors were taken from an adult in good health.

The rearrangement joins TRBV5-5 to TRBJ1-2; D is ambiguous. V was shortened by 0 bases and J by 4 bases, with 10 bases between the two germline ends. Germline V gene data show CDR1 as SGHKS and CDR2 as YYEKEE (reference sequence). The CDR3 is made up of 14 amino acids. CDR3 amino acids: CASSLEMFAYGYTF. As DNA, the CDR3 is TGTGCCAGCAGCTTGGAAATGTTTGCCTATGGCTACACCTTC.

The chain couples TRBV5-6 to TRBJ1-4; the D gene is possibly TRBD1 (6 bases). CDR3 length equals 14 residues. From germline, CDR1 is SGHDT and CDR2 YYEEEE. Trimming stripped 0 bases from V and 5 bases from J, with 8 bases between. The CDR3 DNA sequence: TGTGCCAGCAGCTTGGGGACAGTAAATGAAAAACTGTTTTTT. This codes for CASSLGTVNEKLFF.

This rearrangement joins TRBV4-3 to TRBJ1-2; D possibly corresponds to TRBD1 (5 bases). Trimming shortened V by 5 bases and J by 2 bases, and 9 bases separated the two germline ends. The CDR3 consists of 13 residues. Germline CDR1 is LGHNA and CDR2 is YSLEER. The CDR3, as DNA: TGCGCCAGCAGCGTCCGGGGGAACTATGGCTACACCTTC. Residues: CASSVRGNYGYTF.

The chain has TRBV24-1 and TRBJ1-5; TRBD1 matches at 9 bases. V gave up 4 bases and J gave up 0 bases; unmatched junction bases: 18. Germline-derived CDR1 and CDR2 are KGHDR and SFDVKD. There are 21 residues in the CDR3. The CDR3 reads CATSEPTRDRVGIYSNQPQHF. In DNA, the CDR3 is TGTGCCACCAGTGAGCCAACCCGGGACAGGGTGGGAATATATAGCAATCAGCCCCAGCATTTT.

The V call is TRBV7-2, the J call TRBJ1-2, with TRBD1 as a possible D gene (6 bases). V was cut by 5 bases and J by 8 bases, with 15 bases left in between. This CDR3 region has 13 residues. Germline V gene data show CDR1 as SGHTA and CDR2 as FQGNSA. The CDR3 sequence: CASSPGNRVGYTF. As DNA, the CDR3 is TGTGCCAGCAGCCCCGGCAACAGGGTAGGCTACACCTTC.

The chain has TRBV4-3 and TRBJ1-2, with a possible D match to TRBD1 (5 bases). V shed 1 base and J shed 3 bases, with 15 bases lying between them. The CDR3 covers 16 residues. Germline-derived CDR1 and CDR2 are LGHNA and YSLEER. Here the CDR3 DNA reads TGCGCCAGCAGCCAAGTTTTTGACAGCTATGACTATGGCTACACCTTC. Amino acids: CASSQVFDSYDYGYTF.

The V and J genes are TRBV5-6 and TRBJ2-7; D assignment may be TRBD1 or TRBD2 (6 bases each). V was clipped by 5 bases and J by 2 bases, with 14 bases between them. Looked up from germline, CDR1 is SGHDT and CDR2 is YYEEEE. The CDR3 runs 14 residues. CDR3 amino acids: CASRLGGGPYEQYF. The CDR3 DNA reads as TGTGCCAGCAGGCTAGGAGGGGGGCCCTACGAGCAGTACTTC.

This chain uses TRBV19 with TRBJ1-6, with D unresolved. This CDR3 contains 14 residues. V was trimmed by 5 bases and J by 4 bases, leaving 9 bases between them. Germline values: CDR1 LNHDA, CDR2 SQIVND (reference sequence). The CDR3 spells CASSEDSYNSPLHF. The CDR3 coding sequence is TGTGCCAGTAGTGAAGATAGTTATAATTCACCCCTCCACTTT.

The chain employs TRBV3-1 (or the pseudogene TRBV3-2) and TRBJ2-5, with TRBD2 identical over 11 bases. Trimming took 1 base from V and 3 from J; bases not matched to a gene: 4. The CDR3 is made up of 16 amino acids. Germline values: CDR1 LGHDT, CDR2 YNNKEL (reference sequence). CDR3 amino acids: CASSQVSGLAEETQYF. For the CDR3, the DNA is TGTGCCAGCAGCCAAGTTTCGGGACTAGCGGAAGAGACCCAGTACTTC.

The V and J genes are TRBV20-1 and TRBJ1-1; unclear D gene. The germline V and J ends were trimmed by 7 bases and 4 bases, with 10 bases remaining between them. In germline, CDR1 is DFQATT, CDR2 SNEGSKA (reference sequence). The CDR3 is made up of 11 amino acids. CDR3 nucleotides: TGCAGTGTTAGCGGATTCACTGAAGCTTTCTTT. Translated, it gives CSVSGFTEAFF.

In DNA form, the CDR3 reads TGTGCCAGCAGTTCCAGGGCACAGCAGCCCCAGCATTTT. This encodes CASSSRAQQPQHF. The chain uses TRBV27 and TRBJ1-5; a possible D gene is TRBD1 (5 bases). The CDR3 is 13 amino acids. Germline V lookup: CDR1 MNHEY, CDR2 SMNVEV (reference sequence). Trimming left V 4 bases short and J 7 bases short, with 11 bases between.

V is TRBV15 and J is TRBJ2-7; no clear D gene. Trimming cost V 0 bases and J 6 bases, with 12 bases left between them. CDR1 and CDR2 from the germline V gene are LNHNV and YYDKDF (reference sequence). CDR3 length equals 14 residues. This CDR3 reads CATSRDGWSREQYF. The CDR3, as DNA: TGTGCCACCAGCAGAGATGGGTGGAGTCGCGAGCAGTACTTC.

This clone appeared a few times. The chain recombines TRBV7-6 with TRBJ1-6; D gene uncertain. Germline V gives CDR1 SGHVS, CDR2 FNYEAQ. V was cut by 1 base and J by 12 bases, with 16 bases left in between. The CDR3 covers 15 residues. The chain's CDR3 is CASSLVGLAEGPLHF. The CDR3 nucleotides are TGTGCCAGCAGCTTAGTGGGCCTGGCTGAGGGACCCCTCCACTTT.

This clone has only one observation. J is TRBJ1-5 and V is TRBV6-5; D perhaps matches TRBD1 (6 bases). CDR3 length: 12 residues. Germline V CDR1 and CDR2: MNHEY, SVGAGI. Trimming removed 8 bases at V and 7 bases at J, with 12 bases between. The CDR3 spells CASRGAGQPQHF. The CDR3 DNA follows: TGTGCCAGCCGGGGGGCTGGGCAGCCCCAGCATTTT.

Turning to this clone: Within the sample, other DNA sequences also encode this same CDR3. The chain combines TRBV30 with TRBJ2-2, with D possibly matching TRBD2 (5 bases). V lost 0 bases to trimming and J lost 8 bases, with 7 bases between them. There are 12 residues in the CDR3. CDR1 and CDR2 from the germline V gene are GTSNPN and SVGIG (reference sequence). This CDR3 reads CAWSVGSGELFF. The DNA for the CDR3 is TGTGCCTGGAGTGTTGGGAGTGGGGAGCTGTTTTTT.

V gene TRBV15 combines with J gene TRBJ1-1; D is unresolved. Germline CDR1 LNHNV, CDR2 YYDKDF (reference sequence). The CDR3 loop spans 13 amino acids. The V end was cut by 0 bases, the J end by 14 bases, with 16 bases between. The CDR3 reads CATSRDRLAWSFF. The CDR3 DNA reads TGTGCCACCAGCAGAGATAGGTTAGCCTGGAGCTTCTTT.

The chain uses TRBV30 and TRBJ1-1; the match to TRBD1 covers 8 bases. V shed 0 bases and J 5 bases; nucleotides not matched to a gene: 17. The CDR3 extends over 18 amino acids. The germline V gene has CDR1 GTSNPN and CDR2 SVGIG (reference sequence). CDR3 residues: CAWSVRPGNRGIRTEAFF. As DNA, the CDR3 is TGTGCCTGGAGTGTCAGACCTGGTAACAGGGGGATTCGGACTGAAGCTTTCTTT.

J is TRBJ2-7 and V is TRBV28; D not certain. In germline, CDR1 is MDHEN, CDR2 SYDVKM. This CDR3 comprises 12 residues. Deletions cut 5 bases from V and 4 bases from J, with 9 bases between. The CDR3 coding sequence is TGTGCCAGCAGTATCCCCTCGTACGAGCAGTACTTC. Protein: CASSIPSYEQYF.

The V and J genes are TRBV5-1 and TRBJ2-7, with TRBD2 matching over 7 bases. Germline CDR1 and CDR2: SGHRS and YFSETQ. V gave up 4 bases and J gave up 0 bases; unmatched junction bases: 7. The CDR3 runs to 15 residues. The CDR3: CASSLQTSSSYEQYF. DNA of the CDR3: TGCGCCAGCAGCCTGCAGACTAGCAGCTCCTACGAGCAGTACTTC.

This clone came up once. This sequence joins TRBV7-9 and TRBJ2-7; D is uncertain. The CDR3 loop spans 13 amino acids. In germline, CDR1 is SEHNR, CDR2 FQNEAQ (reference sequence). V shed 2 bases and J shed 7 bases, with 12 bases lying between them. The chain's CDR3 is CASSLLSPREQYF. As DNA, the CDR3 is TGTGCCAGCAGCTTACTCTCCCCCCGGGAGCAGTACTTC.

This chain links TRBV10-3 with TRBJ2-1, with D perhaps matching TRBD2 (6 bases). Germline assignment: CDR1 ENHRY and CDR2 SYGVKD. V was pared by 3 bases and J by 4 bases, with 13 bases between. The CDR3 runs to 15 residues. This CDR3 reads CAISEKSSAYNEQFF. In DNA form, the CDR3 reads TGTGCCATCAGTGAAAAGTCTAGCGCTTACAATGAGCAGTTCTTC.

This sequence joins TRBV29-1 and TRBJ1-1; TRBD1 agrees at 8 bases. Germline V gene sequence: CDR1 SQVTM, CDR2 ANQGSEA. The CDR3 has 12 amino acids. The J segment lost 6 bases and the V segment lost 7 bases, leaving 7 bases of the junction unmatched. In DNA form, the CDR3 reads TGCAGCGCCGGGACAGGAGAAGCTGAAGCTTTCTTT. This sequence encodes CSAGTGEAEAFF.

This clone was seen a handful of times. This sequence joins TRBV4-1 and TRBJ2-7; 7 bases agree with TRBD2. The length of the CDR3 is 15 residues. V lost 2 bases to trimming and J lost 3 bases; unmatched junction nucleotides: 7. CDR1 is MGHRA, CDR2 YSYEKL, per germline. This CDR3 reads CASSQNPGLNYEQYF. The CDR3 DNA reads TGCGCCAGCAGCCAAAACCCGGGACTAAACTACGAGCAGTACTTC.

The chain uses TRBV28 and TRBJ2-3; D is uncertain. CDR1 is MDHEN, CDR2 SYDVKM, per germline. The CDR3 spans 14 residues. The V gene lost 3 bases and the J gene lost 3 bases, with 10 bases spanning the gap. In DNA, the CDR3 is TGTGCCAGCAGTTTGGGTTTAGCAACAGATACGCAGTATTTT. Translating gives CASSLGLATDTQYF.

This chain links TRBV5-6 with TRBJ2-2; 11 positions agree with TRBD1. Trimming took 4 bases from V and 6 from J; bases not matched to a gene: 11. This CDR3 is built from 17 residues. Germline values: CDR1 SGHDT, CDR2 YYEEEE. Written as DNA, the CDR3 is TGTGCCAGCAGCCTAGGGACAGGGGGTAGATTGGCCGGGGAGCTGTTTTTT. Translating it yields CASSLGTGGRLAGELFF.

V usage is TRBV19 and J usage is TRBJ2-7, with D unclear. Trimming pared 3 bases from V and 2 bases from J, leaving 11 bases between. The CDR3 contains 14 residues. Looked up from germline, CDR1 is LNHDA and CDR2 is SQIVND (reference sequence). The CDR3 DNA reads TGTGCCAGTAGTATCAGCCAAACCGCCTACGAGCAGTACTTC. Protein: CASSISQTAYEQYF.

CDR3 bases: TGTGCCAGCAGGGGGTCTGAAAATCAGCCCCAGCATTTT. Protein product: CASRGSENQPQHF. The chain employs TRBV6-5 and TRBJ1-5, with D hard to call. The CDR3 spans 13 residues. The V and J ends lost 6 bases and 4 bases respectively, with 10 bases between them. In germline, CDR1 is MNHEY, CDR2 SVGAGI.

The chain couples TRBV30 to TRBJ1-6; D is ambiguous. There are 15 residues in the CDR3. Trimming left V 8 bases short and J 3 bases short, with 17 bases between. Germline CDR1 and CDR2: GTSNPN and SVGIG (reference sequence). CDR3 DNA sequence: TGTGCCGGGCTTGGGGAACACGGCTATAATTCACCCCTCCACTTT. It yields the protein CAGLGEHGYNSPLHF.

This clone was seen a handful of times. The chain employs TRBV11-2 and TRBJ2-7, with D perhaps matching TRBD2 (5 bases). Germline V lookup: CDR1 SGHAT, CDR2 FQNNGV. V shed 1 base and J shed 7 bases, with 11 bases lying between them. The CDR3 spans 13 residues. The CDR3 loop is CASSLGTYEEQYF. For the CDR3, the DNA is TGTGCCAGCAGCTTAGGGACTTATGAGGAGCAGTACTTC.